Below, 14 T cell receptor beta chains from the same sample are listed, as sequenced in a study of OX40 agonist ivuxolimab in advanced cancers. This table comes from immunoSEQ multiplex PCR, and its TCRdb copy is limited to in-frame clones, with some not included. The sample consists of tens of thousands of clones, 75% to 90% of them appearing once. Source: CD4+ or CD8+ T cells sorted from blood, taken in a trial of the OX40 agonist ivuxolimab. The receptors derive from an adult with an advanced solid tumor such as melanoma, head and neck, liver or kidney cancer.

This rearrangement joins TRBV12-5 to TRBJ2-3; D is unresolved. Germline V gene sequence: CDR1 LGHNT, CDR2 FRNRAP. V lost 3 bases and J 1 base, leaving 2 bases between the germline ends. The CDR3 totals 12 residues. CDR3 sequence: CASGFGTDTQYF. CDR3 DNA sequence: TGTGCTAGTGGTTTCGGCACAGATACGCAGTATTTT.

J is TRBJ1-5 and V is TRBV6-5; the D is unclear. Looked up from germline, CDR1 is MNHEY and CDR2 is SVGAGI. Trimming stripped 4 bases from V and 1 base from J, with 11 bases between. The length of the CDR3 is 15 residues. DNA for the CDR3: TGTGCCAGCAGTTTGGCGGCGAGGAGCAATCAGCCCCAGCATTTT. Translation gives CASSLAARSNQPQHF.

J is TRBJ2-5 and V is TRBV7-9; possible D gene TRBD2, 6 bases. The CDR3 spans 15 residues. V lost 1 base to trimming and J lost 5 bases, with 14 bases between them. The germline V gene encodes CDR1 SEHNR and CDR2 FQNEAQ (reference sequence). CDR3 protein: CASSLGQEGRETQYF. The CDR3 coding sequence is TGTGCCAGCAGCTTAGGGCAGGAGGGGCGGGAGACCCAGTACTTC.

The CDR3 DNA reads TGTGCCAGCAGCCCGATAGCGGGAGTTGGGGCAGATACGCAGTATTTT. Translating gives CASSPIAGVGADTQYF. This chain connects TRBV5-6 to TRBJ2-3; the match to TRBD2 covers 9 bases. From germline, CDR1 is SGHDT and CDR2 YYEEEE. The ends lost 4 bases at V and 4 bases at J; junction bases unmatched: 10. The CDR3 contains 16 residues.

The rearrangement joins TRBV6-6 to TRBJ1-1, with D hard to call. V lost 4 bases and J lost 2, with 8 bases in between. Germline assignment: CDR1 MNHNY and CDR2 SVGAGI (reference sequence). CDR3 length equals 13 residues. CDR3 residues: CASSSSVNTEAFF. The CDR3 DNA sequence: TGTGCCAGCAGTTCATCAGTTAACACTGAAGCTTTCTTT.

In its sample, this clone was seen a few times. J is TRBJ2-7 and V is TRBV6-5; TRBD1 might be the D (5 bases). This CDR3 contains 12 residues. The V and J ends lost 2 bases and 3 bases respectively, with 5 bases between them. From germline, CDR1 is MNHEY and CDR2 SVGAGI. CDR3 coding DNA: TGTGCCAGCAGTTACGACAGCTACGAGCAGTACTTC. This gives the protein CASSYDSYEQYF.

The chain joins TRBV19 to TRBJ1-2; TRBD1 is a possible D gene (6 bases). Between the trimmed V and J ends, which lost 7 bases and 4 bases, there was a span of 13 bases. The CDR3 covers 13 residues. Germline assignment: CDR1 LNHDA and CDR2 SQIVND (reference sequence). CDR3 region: CASNNRESYGYTF. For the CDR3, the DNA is TGTGCCAGTAATAACAGGGAGTCCTATGGCTACACCTTC.

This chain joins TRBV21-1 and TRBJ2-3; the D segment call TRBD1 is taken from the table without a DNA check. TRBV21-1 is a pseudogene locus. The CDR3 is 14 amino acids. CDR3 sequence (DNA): TGTGCCAGCAGCACGCGGACAGGAGGCGATACGCAGTATTTT. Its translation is CASSTRTGGDTQYF.

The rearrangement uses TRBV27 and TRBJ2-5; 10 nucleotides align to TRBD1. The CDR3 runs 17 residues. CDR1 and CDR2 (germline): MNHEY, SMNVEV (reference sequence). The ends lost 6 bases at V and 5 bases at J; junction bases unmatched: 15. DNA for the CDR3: TGTGCCAGCAGATCACCGGGACAGGGGCCCCAAGGGGAGACCCAGTACTTC. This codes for CASRSPGQGPQGETQYF.

The CDR3 coding sequence is TGTGCCAGCAGCCCCCTGACAGGGGGTTACGAGCAGTACTTC. Its protein product is CASSPLTGGYEQYF. The gene calls are TRBV11-3 and TRBJ2-7; 9 bases are a match to TRBD1. V lost 5 bases and J lost 4; bases outside the gene matches: 6. Germline V CDR1 and CDR2: SGHNT, YENEEA. The length of the CDR3 is 14 residues.

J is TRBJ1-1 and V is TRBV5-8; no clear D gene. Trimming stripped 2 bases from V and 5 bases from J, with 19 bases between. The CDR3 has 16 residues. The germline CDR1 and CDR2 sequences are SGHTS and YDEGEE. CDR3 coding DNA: TGTGCCAGCAGCTTAGGTTCACGGGCTGGGCTGACTGAAGCTTTCTTT. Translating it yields CASSLGSRAGLTEAFF.

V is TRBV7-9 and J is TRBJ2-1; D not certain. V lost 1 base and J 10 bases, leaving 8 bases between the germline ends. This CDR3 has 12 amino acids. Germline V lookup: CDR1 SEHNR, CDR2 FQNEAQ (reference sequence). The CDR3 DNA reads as TGTGCCAGCAGCTTAGTCGGGCAGGAGCAGTTCTTC. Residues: CASSLVGQEQFF.

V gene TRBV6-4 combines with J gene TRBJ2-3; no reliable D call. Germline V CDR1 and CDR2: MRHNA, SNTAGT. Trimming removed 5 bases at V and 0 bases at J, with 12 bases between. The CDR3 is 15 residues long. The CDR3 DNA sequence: TGTGCCAGCAGTCCCCTTGGCCCTAGCACAGATACGCAGTATTTT. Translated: CASSPLGPSTDTQYF.

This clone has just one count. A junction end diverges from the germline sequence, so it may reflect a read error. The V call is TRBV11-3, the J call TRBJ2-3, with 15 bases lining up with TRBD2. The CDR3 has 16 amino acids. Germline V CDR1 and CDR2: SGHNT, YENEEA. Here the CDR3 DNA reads TGTGCCAGCAGCTTGGGCCACGGGACTAGCGGGAGGCCGCCGAAATTT. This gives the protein CASSLGHGTSGRPPKF.